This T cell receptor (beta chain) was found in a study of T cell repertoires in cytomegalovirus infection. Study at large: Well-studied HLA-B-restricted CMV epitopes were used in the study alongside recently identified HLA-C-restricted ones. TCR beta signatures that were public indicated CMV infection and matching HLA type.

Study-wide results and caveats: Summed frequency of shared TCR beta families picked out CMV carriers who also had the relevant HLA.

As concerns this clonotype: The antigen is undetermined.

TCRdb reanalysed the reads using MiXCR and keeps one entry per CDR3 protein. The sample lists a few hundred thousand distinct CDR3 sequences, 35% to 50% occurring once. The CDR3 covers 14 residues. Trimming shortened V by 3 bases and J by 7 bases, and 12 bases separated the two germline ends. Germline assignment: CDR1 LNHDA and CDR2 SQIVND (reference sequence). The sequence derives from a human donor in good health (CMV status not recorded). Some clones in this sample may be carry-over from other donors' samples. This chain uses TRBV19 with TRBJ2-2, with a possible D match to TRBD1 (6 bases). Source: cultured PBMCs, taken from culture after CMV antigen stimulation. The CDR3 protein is CASSMIQGRGELFF. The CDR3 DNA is TGTGCCAGTAGTATGATCCAGGGGCGCGGGGAGCTGTTTTTT.